This paragraph reports one T cell receptor beta chain. Its antigen is still unknown. The time point was: recipient sample about 28 days before transplant, after cytoreduction. Sequenced by immunoSEQ multiplex PCR; TCRdb stores in-frame clones only, minus some. This table has about 20,000 clones, about 84% appearing once. This sample is part of a study of T cell clonotyping in hematopoietic cell transplantation. Across the whole study: Cytoreduction preceded collection of pretransplant recipient samples.

The CDR3 consists of 18 residues. Germline CDR1 reads MNHEY; CDR2 reads SMNVEV (reference sequence). Trimming pared 5 bases from V and 0 bases from J, leaving 20 bases between. Broader study findings: Recipient TCR diversity dropped after transplant; expanded clonotypes rose from day 30 to 180. At the given depth, recipient repertoires were over 95% de novo clonotypes. No sorting was done, leaving CD4 and CD8 contributions mixed.

The chain recombines TRBV27 with TRBJ2-1, with D maybe TRBD2 (7 bases). This receptor was obtained from a man aged 50 to 60 with acute myeloid leukemia. Some clones in this sample may be carry-over from other donors' samples. The material sequenced was peripheral blood mononuclear cells, taken before stem cell transplant. CDR3 coding DNA: TGTGCCAGCAGTCGCCCTATAGGGGGGGGGAGCTCCTACAATGAGCAGTTCTTC. Its translation: CASSRPIGGGSSYNEQFF.